This T cell receptor (beta chain) derives from a study of control samples from healthy donors and cancer patients. Assay used: immunoSEQ multiplex PCR; TCRdb lists only in-frame clones, some missing. The table lists a few hundred thousand clones, over 75% of them singletons. Sequencing was carried out using PBMCs. The clonotype originates from a middle-aged man with head and neck cancer.

The CDR3 coding sequence is TGTGCCAGCAGCTTAGCCCGGACAGGTGGGTCCTACAATGAGCAGTTCTTC. Protein sequence: CASSLARTGGSYNEQFF. This chain connects TRBV13 to TRBJ2-1; 7 bases are shared with TRBD1. Looked up from germline, CDR1 is PRHDT and CDR2 is FYEKMQ (reference sequence). J gave up 1 base and V 1 base, and 7 bases lay outside the gene matches. This CDR3 has 17 residues.